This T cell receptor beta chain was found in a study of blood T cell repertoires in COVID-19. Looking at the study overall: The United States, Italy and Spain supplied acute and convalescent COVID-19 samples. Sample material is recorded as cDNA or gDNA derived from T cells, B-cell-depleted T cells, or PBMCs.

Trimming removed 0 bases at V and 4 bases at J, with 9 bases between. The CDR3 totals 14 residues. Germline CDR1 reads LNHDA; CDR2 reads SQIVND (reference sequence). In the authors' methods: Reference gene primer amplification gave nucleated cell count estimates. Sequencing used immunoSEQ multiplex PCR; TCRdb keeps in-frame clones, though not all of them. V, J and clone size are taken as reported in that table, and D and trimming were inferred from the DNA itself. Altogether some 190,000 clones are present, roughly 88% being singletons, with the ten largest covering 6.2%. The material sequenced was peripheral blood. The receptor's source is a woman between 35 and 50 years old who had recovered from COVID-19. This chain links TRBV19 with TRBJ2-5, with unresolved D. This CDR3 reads CASSIDFLGETQYF. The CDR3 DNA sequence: TGTGCCAGTAGTATAGATTTCCTAGGAGAGACCCAGTACTTC. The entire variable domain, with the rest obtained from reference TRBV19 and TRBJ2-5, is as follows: DGGITQSPKYLFRKEGQNVTLSCEQNLNHDAMYWYRQDPGQGLRLIYYSQIVNDFQKGDIAEGYSVSREKKESFPLTVTSAQKNPTAFYLCASSIDFLGETQYFGPGTRLLVL.